This T cell receptor beta chain was identified in a study of neurological immune-mediated disorders. Unsorted libraries were prepared from 2 million PBMCs that had been stored at -80 C. Findings and caveats of the study: Among expanded clones, no CDR3 amino acid sequences were shared across subjects, a pattern suggesting private repertoires in all groups. Multiple sclerosis patients had less TCR clonal expansion than even healthy controls, unlike HTLV-1-associated myelopathy.

MiXCR was run by TCRdb on the 5' RACE reads, yielding one entry per CDR3 protein. The sample yields 80,000 to 95,000 distinct CDR3 sequences, under 4.5% seen once. At least ten counts were recorded for this clonotype. Its cognate antigen is unknown. J was trimmed by 13 bases and V by 5 bases; bases with no gene match: 9. The CDR3 totals 11 residues. CDR1 and CDR2 from the germline V gene are DFQATT and SNEGSKA (reference sequence). This TCR was sampled from a woman between 45 and 60 years old with multiple sclerosis. V is TRBV20-1 and J is TRBJ2-5; 8 positions agree with TRBD2. The specimen sequenced was PBMCs. The CDR3 nucleotides are TGCAGTGCTCGGATACTAGCGGCTATGTACTTC. This sequence encodes CSARILAAMYF.